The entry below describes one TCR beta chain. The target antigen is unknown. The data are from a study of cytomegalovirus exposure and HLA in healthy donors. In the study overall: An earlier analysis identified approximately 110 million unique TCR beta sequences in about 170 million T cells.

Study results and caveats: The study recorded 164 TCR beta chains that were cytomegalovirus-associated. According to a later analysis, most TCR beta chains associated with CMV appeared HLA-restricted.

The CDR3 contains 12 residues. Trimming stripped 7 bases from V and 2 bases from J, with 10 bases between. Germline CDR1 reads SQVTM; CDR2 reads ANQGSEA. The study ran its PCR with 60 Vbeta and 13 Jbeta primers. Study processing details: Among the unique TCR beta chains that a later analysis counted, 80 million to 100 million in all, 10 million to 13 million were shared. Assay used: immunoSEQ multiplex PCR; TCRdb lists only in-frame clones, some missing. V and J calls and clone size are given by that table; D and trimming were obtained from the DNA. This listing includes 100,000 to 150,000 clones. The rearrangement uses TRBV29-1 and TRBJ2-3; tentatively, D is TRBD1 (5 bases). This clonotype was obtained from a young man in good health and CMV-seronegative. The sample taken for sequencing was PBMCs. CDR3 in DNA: TGCAGCGCCACTGGGGCCACAGATACGCAGTATTTT. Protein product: CSATGATDTQYF.